The next 30 T cell receptor beta chains were all read from a single sample in a study of T cells in Graves' hyperthyroidism and ophthalmopathy. There were TCR beta CDR3 regions amplified from RNA transcripts. First-round RT-PCR targeting the TCR CDR3 was performed with the HTBI primer set. Each CDR3 protein gets one entry after TCRdb re-called the multiplex PCR reads with MiXCR. The sample gives roughly 400,000 distinct CDR3 sequences, approximately 25% of which show up once; over 70% is in the top ten. The sequenced sample consisted of blood. These receptors all stem from a man aged 50-59 years with Graves' hyperthyroidism.

This clonotype was detected only a few times. The chain is built from TRBV6-1 and TRBJ2-7; D gene unclear. The CDR3 contains 15 residues. Trimming removed 2 bases at V and 3 bases at J, with 14 bases between. The V gene's germline CDR1 is MNHNS and CDR2 SASEGT. CDR3 sequence reads: CASSELSSSSYEQYF. In DNA, the CDR3 is TGTGCCAGCAGTGAACTCTCGAGTAGCAGCTACGAGCAGTACTTC.

This clonotype turned up a few times. The rearrangement uses TRBV20-1 and TRBJ2-7; D unclear. Germline assignment: CDR1 DFQATT and CDR2 SNEGSKA (reference sequence). The CDR3 is 11 amino acids. V shed 4 bases and J shed 5 bases, with 9 bases lying between them. For the CDR3, the DNA is TGCAGTGCTACTAGTTTCGACGAGCAGTACTTC. It codes for CSATSFDEQYF.

This clonotype was counted between two and nine times. The V call is TRBV12-3 or TRBV12-4, the J call TRBJ2-7; TRBD2 might be the D (7 bases). This CDR3 is built from 16 residues. V lost 6 bases and J lost 2, with 20 bases in between. CDR3 bases: TGTGCCAGCAGCCCCGGTCAGGGGAGCGGGACCTACGAGCAGTACTTC. Amino acid sequence: CASSPGQGSGTYEQYF.

There are many counts of this clonotype. The chain couples TRBV12-3 or TRBV12-4 to TRBJ2-3; 7 nucleotides match TRBD2. The CDR3 spans 15 residues. J gave up 5 bases and V 3 bases, and 8 bases lay outside the gene matches. CDR3 protein: CASSFGAGVGDTQYF. The CDR3 DNA reads as TGTGCCAGCAGTTTCGGGGCGGGAGTGGGAGATACGCAGTATTTT.

This chain's CDR3 is CASSLNAGVGHNEQFF. As DNA, the CDR3 is TGTGCCAGCAGCTTAAACGCGGGAGTAGGCCACAATGAGCAGTTCTTC. The genes are TRBV5-6 and TRBJ2-1; 7 bases map to TRBD2. From germline, CDR1 is SGHDT and CDR2 YYEEEE. Trimming removed 2 bases from V and 5 bases from J; junction bases left unmatched: 10. This CDR3 comprises 16 residues.

The chain combines TRBV7-8 with TRBJ2-7, with a tentative D call TRBD1 (6 bases). This CDR3 spans 14 amino acids. In germline, CDR1 is SGHVS, CDR2 FQNEAQ. V lost 5 bases and J lost 5, with 16 bases in between. CDR3 sequence reads: CASSTQGSGHEQYF. The CDR3 DNA sequence: TGTGCCAGCAGCACGCAGGGGAGTGGCCACGAGCAGTACTTC.

V and J are TRBV6-5 and TRBJ2-1, with 7 bases that match TRBD2. The V and J ends lost 2 bases and 0 bases, in that order; junction bases with no gene match: 7. The CDR3 loop spans 17 amino acids. The germline CDR1 and CDR2 sequences are MNHEY and SVGAGI. CDR3 nucleotides: TGTGCCAGCAGTTACACGGCGGGAGCCAGCTCCTACAATGAGCAGTTCTTC. Translated: CASSYTAGASSYNEQFF.

This clonotype came up many times. This chain links TRBV5-5 with TRBJ2-1, with 7 bases matching TRBD1. Germline V gives CDR1 SGHKS, CDR2 YYEKEE (reference sequence). V gave up 2 bases and J gave up 6 bases; unmatched junction bases: 11. The CDR3 length is 16 residues. CDR3: CASSFGPGGLVNEQFF. The CDR3 nucleotides are TGTGCCAGCAGCTTCGGCCCAGGGGGATTGGTCAATGAGCAGTTCTTC.

The rearrangement links TRBV7-2 to TRBJ2-2; no clear D gene. Germline-derived CDR1 and CDR2 are SGHTA and FQGNSA. This CDR3 has 15 amino acids. Trimming shortened V by 1 base and J by 1 base, and 7 bases separated the two germline ends. CDR3 sequence: CASSLGLGNTGELFF. CDR3 sequence (DNA): TGTGCCAGCAGCTTAGGGTTAGGGAACACCGGGGAGCTGTTTTTT.

This clonotype was observed a handful of times. J is TRBJ2-1 and V is TRBV6-1, with 8 bases that match TRBD2. The CDR3 runs to 16 residues. V was clipped by 7 bases and J by 6 bases; unmatched bases: 14. CDR1 and CDR2 from the germline V gene are MNHNS and SASEGT. CDR3 nucleotide sequence: TGTGCCAGCAATCCAAAGGGGACTAGGTTTGGCAATGAGCAGTTCTTC. Protein: CASNPKGTRFGNEQFF.

This clonotype is a singleton in its sample. J is TRBJ2-3 and V is TRBV19, with 10 bases fitting TRBD2. This CDR3 contains 15 residues. V shed 5 bases and J 4 bases; nucleotides not matched to a gene: 6. Germline loops: CDR1 LNHDA, CDR2 SQIVND (reference sequence). The CDR3: CASSYLAGVPDTQYF. The CDR3 DNA reads as TGTGCCAGTAGTTATCTAGCGGGAGTCCCAGATACGCAGTATTTT.

This clonotype has more than one count but fewer than ten. J is TRBJ2-2 and V is TRBV5-1, with no clear D. V lost 4 bases, J lost 5 bases, and 18 bases lay in between. The CDR3 length is 16 residues. Germline lookup yields CDR1 SGHRS and CDR2 YFSETQ. The CDR3 sequence is CASSLLGDTATGELFF. CDR3 nucleotide sequence: TGCGCCAGCAGCCTACTCGGTGATACCGCAACCGGGGAGCTGTTTTTT.

This clonotype was observed a few times. The chain recombines TRBV20-1 with TRBJ2-1; 9 nucleotides match TRBD2. V lost 2 bases and J lost 2; bases outside the gene matches: 1. The germline CDR1 and CDR2 sequences are DFQATT and SNEGSKA (reference sequence). The CDR3 has 14 residues. CDR3 sequence (DNA): TGCAGTGCTAGATTAGCGGGGGCCTACAATGAGCAGTTCTTC. Translated: CSARLAGAYNEQFF.

This clonotype was counted ten times or more. The J gene is TRBJ2-7, the V gene TRBV6-1; 13 bases are shared with TRBD2. The CDR3 is made up of 15 amino acids. CDR1 is MNHNS, CDR2 SASEGT, per germline. V shed 2 bases and J 7 bases; nucleotides not matched to a gene: 5. CDR3 sequence reads: CASSEFGLAGAEQYF. The CDR3 bases are TGTGCCAGCAGTGAATTTGGACTAGCGGGAGCAGAGCAGTACTTC.

The genes are TRBV5-1 and TRBJ2-2; D remains unclear. The length of the CDR3 is 16 residues. The germline gives CDR1 SGHRS, CDR2 YFSETQ. Trimming left V 0 bases short and J 2 bases short, with 11 bases between. The CDR3 sequence is CASSLASPANTGELFF. The CDR3 DNA reads TGCGCCAGCAGCTTGGCGTCGCCAGCCAACACCGGGGAGCTGTTTTTT.

The chain uses TRBV6-5 and TRBJ2-4, with TRBD1 identical over 9 bases. The ends lost 4 bases at V and 0 bases at J; junction bases unmatched: 10. The germline CDR1 and CDR2 sequences are MNHEY and SVGAGI. The CDR3 has 18 amino acids. In DNA, the CDR3 is TGTGCCAGCAGTTTAGATTTCCGGACAGGGGTAGCCAAAAACATTCAGTACTTC. The encoded protein is CASSLDFRTGVAKNIQYF.

There are a few counts of this clonotype. The CDR3 loop reads CASSDRDSNQPQHF. Written as DNA, the CDR3 is TGTGCCAGCAGTGACCGGGACAGTAATCAGCCCCAGCATTTT. The chain is built from TRBV6-1 and TRBJ1-5, with 7 bases aligning to TRBD1. Germline values: CDR1 MNHNS, CDR2 SASEGT. The CDR3 consists of 14 residues. The J segment lost 4 bases and the V segment lost 3 bases, leaving 3 bases of the junction unmatched.

This clonotype was detected ten times or more. V is TRBV20-1 and J is TRBJ2-3; 7 bases align to TRBD2. CDR3 length: 15 amino acids. Germline lookup yields CDR1 DFQATT and CDR2 SNEGSKA (reference sequence). The V segment lost 3 bases and the J segment 4 bases; nucleotides outside the gene matches: 10. CDR3 nucleotide sequence: TGCAGTGCTAGGCCCGGGACTACAGTGTCAGATACGCAGTATTTT. Encoded protein: CSARPGTTVSDTQYF.

This clonotype was seen at least ten times. This sequence joins TRBV6-1 and TRBJ2-7; 9 bases are a match to TRBD1. The V segment lost 7 bases and the J segment 2 bases; nucleotides outside the gene matches: 6. Germline V gene sequence: CDR1 MNHNS, CDR2 SASEGT. The CDR3 spans 14 residues. The CDR3 loop is CASKLGTGTYEQYF. CDR3 DNA: TGTGCCAGCAAACTCGGGACAGGGACCTACGAGCAGTACTTC.

The rearrangement uses TRBV19 and TRBJ2-3; TRBD1 agrees at 10 bases. The V gene end was trimmed by 5 bases and the J gene end by 0 bases; junction bases not matched to a gene: 8. The CDR3 spans 17 residues. Germline CDR1 reads LNHDA; CDR2 reads SQIVND (reference sequence). CDR3 protein: CASSPGQGMWSTDTQYF. The CDR3 coding sequence is TGTGCCAGTAGTCCGGGACAGGGGATGTGGAGCACAGATACGCAGTATTTT.

This clonotype was seen more than once but under ten times. The chain is built from TRBV6-2 or TRBV6-3 and TRBJ2-7, with 9 bases aligning to TRBD2. Germline lookup yields CDR1 MNHEY and CDR2 SVGEGT. J gave up 3 bases and V 5 bases, and 11 bases lay outside the gene matches. The CDR3 runs to 16 residues. CDR3 in DNA: TGTGCCAGCAGTGACACCGGGACTAGCAGAAGCTACGAGCAGTACTTC. Protein sequence: CASSDTGTSRSYEQYF.

V gene TRBV7-9 combines with J gene TRBJ2-7; D ambiguous. V was pared by 3 bases and J by 0 bases, with 6 bases between. The germline CDR1 and CDR2 sequences are SEHNR and FQNEAQ (reference sequence). The CDR3 has 13 residues. The CDR3 DNA sequence: TGTGCCAGCAGCTTCGAGCGCTCCTACGAGCAGTACTTC. Translated, it gives CASSFERSYEQYF.

J is TRBJ1-1 and V is TRBV7-2; the D gene is possibly TRBD1 (5 bases). Trimming cost V 1 base and J 8 bases, with 11 bases left between them. Germline CDR1 and CDR2: SGHTA and FQGNSA. The CDR3 is made up of 13 amino acids. DNA for the CDR3: TGTGCCAGCAGCTTAGGGGACGGACAAGAAGCTTTCTTT. As protein: CASSLGDGQEAFF.

This clonotype occurred a few times. The V call is TRBV28, the J call TRBJ2-1; D call uncertain. Per germline, CDR1 MDHEN and CDR2 SYDVKM. The V and J ends lost 6 bases and 4 bases respectively, with 10 bases between them. The CDR3 is made up of 13 amino acids. CDR3 coding DNA: TGTGCCAGCAGCCCCCTCGAGTACAATGAGCAGTTCTTC. This codes for CASSPLEYNEQFF.

This clonotype was seen many times. This chain uses TRBV11-2 with TRBJ2-3, with D hard to call. The V gene lost 0 bases and the J gene lost 1 base, with 8 bases spanning the gap. The V gene's germline CDR1 is SGHAT and CDR2 FQNNGV. The CDR3 length is 15 residues. In DNA form, the CDR3 reads TGTGCCAGCAGCTTAGATCGGAGAGGCACAGATACGCAGTATTTT. The encoded protein is CASSLDRRGTDTQYF.

Only a few counts were recorded for this clonotype. A much larger clone is a single base away; this may be a read error. This rearrangement joins TRBV9 to TRBJ2-7, with 8 bases identical to TRBD1. Germline V lookup: CDR1 SGDLS, CDR2 YYNGEE. The CDR3 sequence is 13 residues long. V shed 4 bases, J shed 5 bases, and the junction held 5 bases outside the gene matches. The CDR3 region has the DNA TGTGCCAGCAGCCCCAGGGGGCGGGACGAGCAGTACTTC. It specifies CASSPRGRDEQYF.

In its sample, this clonotype was seen many times. This chain joins TRBV7-8 and TRBJ2-1; no definite D call. The CDR3 has 12 amino acids. Germline loops: CDR1 SGHVS, CDR2 FQNEAQ. V lost 5 bases and J lost 9, with 11 bases in between. CDR3 residues: CASSPSSSEQFF. In DNA, the CDR3 is TGTGCCAGCAGCCCCAGCTCCTCTGAGCAGTTCTTC.

This clonotype showed up just a few times. V usage is TRBV19 and J usage is TRBJ1-3; maybe TRBD1 (5 bases). Trimming cost V 0 bases and J 3 bases, with 18 bases left between them. CDR1 and CDR2 (germline): LNHDA, SQIVND (reference sequence). The CDR3 is made up of 18 amino acids. In DNA, the CDR3 is TGTGCCAGTAGTATAGACGGAGTTCCCGGGGCTGGTGGAAACACCATATATTTT. Residues: CASSIDGVPGAGGNTIYF.

The chain employs TRBV2 and TRBJ1-4, with D possibly being TRBD1 (5 bases). V was cut by 4 bases and J by 5 bases, with 8 bases left in between. This CDR3 is built from 13 residues. Per germline, CDR1 SNHLY and CDR2 FYNNEI. The CDR3 region has the DNA TGTGCCAGCAGTGGGGGGGGGAATGAAAAACTGTTTTTT. Protein: CASSGGGNEKLFF.

The chain has TRBV5-1 and TRBJ2-3; a weak D match, TRBD2 (6 bases). This CDR3 comprises 14 residues. Trimming removed 9 bases from V and 0 bases from J, with 14 bases in between. Germline CDR1 and CDR2: SGHRS and YFSETQ. The CDR3 is CATRGILSTDTQYF. CDR3 DNA sequence: TGCGCCACGCGGGGCATTCTCAGCACAGATACGCAGTATTTT.